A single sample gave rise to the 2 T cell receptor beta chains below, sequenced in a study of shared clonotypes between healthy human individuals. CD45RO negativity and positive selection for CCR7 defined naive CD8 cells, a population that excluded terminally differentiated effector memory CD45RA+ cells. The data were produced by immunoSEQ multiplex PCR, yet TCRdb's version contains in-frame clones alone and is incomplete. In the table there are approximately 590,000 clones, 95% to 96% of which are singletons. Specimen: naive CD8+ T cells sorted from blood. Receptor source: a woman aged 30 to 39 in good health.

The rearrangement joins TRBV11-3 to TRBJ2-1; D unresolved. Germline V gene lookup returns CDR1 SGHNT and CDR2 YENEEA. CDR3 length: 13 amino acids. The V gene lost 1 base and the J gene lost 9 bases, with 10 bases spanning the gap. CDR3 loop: CASSLGSSSEQFF. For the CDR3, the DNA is TGTGCCAGCAGCTTAGGATCTTCGAGTGAGCAGTTCTTC.

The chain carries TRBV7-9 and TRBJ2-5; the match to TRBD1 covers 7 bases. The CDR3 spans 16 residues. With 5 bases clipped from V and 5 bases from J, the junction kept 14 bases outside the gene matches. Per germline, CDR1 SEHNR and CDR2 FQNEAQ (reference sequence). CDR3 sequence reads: CASSPTTGRVKETQYF. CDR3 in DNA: TGTGCCAGCAGCCCGACGACAGGGCGTGTGAAGGAGACCCAGTACTTC.